This T cell receptor beta chain was recovered during a study of blood T cell repertoires in COVID-19 (dated by TCRdb to about 2020). Background on the whole study: Collaborator samples came from the United States, Italy and Spain and covered acute and convalescent phases of COVID-19. The material from the prospective study consisted of cDNA or gDNA derived from T cells, B-cell-depleted T cells, or PBMCs. Deeply sampled blood TCRbeta repertoires from subjects exposed to, actively infected with, or recovered from COVID-19 were included in the dataset. The repertoires were released in a freely available public database meant as a resource for research on the immune response to SARS-CoV-2. The samples were drawn from the first 160 participants of the ongoing ImmuneRACE study and from 950 to 1,500 subjects provided by 6 global collaborators. Nearly every sample came with metadata listing a de-identified subject ID, COVID-19 status, age in years and sex. Where HLA class I and class II types were available, the types were taken from metadata supplied by the sample provider, not from assay-based typing.

The research as a whole found: The quantity of clinical and demographic metadata differed by source and by participant and was supplied without curation.

TCRbeta CDR3 regions were amplified from genomic DNA by means of the immunoSEQ Assay, a bias-controlled multiplex PCR. For the original study's pipeline: The number of nucleated cells in each sample was estimated by amplification of reference gene primers within the assay. To quantify the absolute abundance of each unique TCRbeta CDR3 rearrangement, sequence reads were collapsed and filtered. For each sample, productive Simpson clonality was calculated by taking the square root of Simpson's diversity index across productive rearrangements. TCRdb took over this immuneACCESS table, retaining in-frame rearrangements with V and J assigned. Such tables are incomplete; in checked studies, under half of the missing clones stem from an unresolved V gene, and the remainder is unexplained. That table furnishes V, J and clone size, whereas the DNA furnished D and trimming. The sample table contains about 310,000 clones; only one count was recorded for around 87% of them. The top ten constitute 6.5% to 9.5% of the sample.

Points on this clone: Its target antigen remains unknown. Base qualities are not provided; no much larger clone lies one nucleotide away.

V sheds 2 bases and J sheds 7 bases, leaving 17 bases between their ends. Based on the germline V gene, the CDR1 and CDR2 sequences are MNHNS and SASEGT. From its cysteine to its phenylalanine, the CDR3 spans 16 amino acids. The retained sequence is limited to the CDR3, 48 bases, with the frame set at the first base. Samples from volunteer blood donors who had recovered from COVID-19 were contributed by a second Seattle source. Whole blood was collected in K2EDTA tubes by collaborating institutions according to the institutions' own protocols. Collaborator samples were shipped for TCRbeta analysis as frozen whole blood, isolated PBMCs, or DNA extracted from either sample type.

The source material was peripheral blood. This TCR derives from a woman between 50 and 59 years old who had recovered from COVID-19. This sequence uses TRBV6-1 and TRBJ2-2; a tentative D match to TRBD1 spans 6 bases. The CDR3 region reads CASSELWGQMNGELFF. In nucleotide form, the sequence is TGTGCCAGCAGTGAACTGTGGGGGCAAATGAACGGGGAGCTGTTTTTT.